This TCR beta chain was obtained from a study of persistence of HIV-infected CD4 T cells. The CDR3 runs to 15 residues. Germline trimming cut 5 bases from V and 4 bases from J; bases unmatched to any gene: 4. Germline V lookup: CDR1 MNHEY, CDR2 SMNVEV (reference sequence). Study outcomes and limitations: Compared with CD3/CD28-stimulated cells, CMV- and Gag-responding cells showed lower TCRbeta richness.

The immunoSEQ assay was version 4, run in survey mode. Generated by immunoSEQ multiplex PCR, the TCRdb table keeps only in-frame clones and is missing some. In the table there are 35,000 to 55,000 clones, approximately 93% of which are singletons. Cells were stimulated nonspecifically with anti-CD3/anti-CD28 magnetic beads. Sorting selected CD4+ T cells upregulating both CD40 ligand and CD69. Stimulated PBMCs had first been depleted of CD8+ T cells. Notes on this clone: Its antigen is not identified.

V and J are TRBV27 and TRBJ1-3; the match to TRBD1 covers 11 bases. The TCR originated in an adult man with HIV who was CMV-seropositive. The sequencing here drew on CD4+ T cells sorted from PBMCs after approximately 19-hour stimulation, taken from a patient who received antiretroviral therapy. CDR3 sequence: CASSLDRGQGNTIYF. The DNA for the CDR3 is TGTGCCAGCAGTCTGGACAGGGGGCAAGGAAACACCATATATTTT.